Described below is a single T cell receptor (beta chain) sequence and its context. Its antigen remains unidentified. No per-base quality is available; no much larger clone lies one base away. This specimen comes from a study of T cell responses to AZD1222 COVID-19 vaccine (dated by TCRdb to 2020 to 2023). Concerning the study at large: AZD1222 recipients given second doses at about 4 weeks or at about 12 weeks were pooled, since spike-specific TCR depth and breadth were not found to differ between the two schedules. TCR sequencing was performed for about 250 trial participants, of whom some 200 were given two doses of AZD1222 and some 26 were given two doses of MenACWY control vaccine. Enrollment into the trials was organized by age into subgroups of 18-55, 56-69 and 70-plus years, and those subgroups contained roughly 150, 30 and 60 TCR-sequenced participants, respectively.

The CDR3 regions of human TCRbeta chains were subjected to immunosequencing. As for the authors' bioinformatics: Repertoire TCRs were checked for matches against a reference library of SARS-CoV-2-specific TCRs that had been generated using the MIRA antigen-specificity platform. Breadth was defined as the fraction of unique TCRs that were SARS-CoV-2-associated, and depth was defined as the fraction of total T cells that were SARS-CoV-2-associated. Using the MIRA data, each spike-specific TCR was assigned both to the spike region to which the TCR was reactive and to a CD4 or CD8 class. Log10-transformed breadth and depth values were compared by one-way ANOVA with Sidak's multiple comparisons tests. Drawn from immuneACCESS, this table holds only the in-frame rearrangements with V and J called that TCRdb kept. Clones are partly lost; checked studies trace under half to an unresolved V gene and leave the rest unexplained. V and J calls and clone size follow that table, whereas D and trimming were derived from the DNA. The sample table holds fewer than 120,000 clones, of which roughly nine tenths were seen once. The ten largest clones take up roughly 1.5% of the sample.

What the study reported, not specific to this receptor: Reportedly, almost half of the unique spike-specific TCRs recognized epitopes lying outside the regions that are mutated in the B.1.351 and B.1.1.7 variants. Because no day 14 peak-response samples were available, the repertoires could be characterized only after the peak T cell response. Most participants were white British and females outnumbered males, and the authors suggested that clonal diversity may have been underestimated. A significant rise in spike-specific TCR breadth and depth was observed after two AZD1222 doses relative to day 0 and relative to MenACWY recipients. Vaccine-associated CD4 TCRs spanned the whole spike protein, with dominant responses in regions 160-218 and 743-854. Conclusions about previously exposed vaccinees are limited because only a handful of AZD1222 recipients were SARS-CoV-2 seropositive at baseline. In the small 56-69-year group, the increase in depth fell short of significance, most likely because of low power.

The meaning of the sample's time point label: baseline before first vaccination. The vaccinee samples were drawn from two UK trials, COV001 and COV002, one of which was a single-blind randomized controlled phase 2/3 trial testing AZD1222 (ChAdOx1 nCoV-19) in healthy adults. For TCRbeta chain sequencing, PBMC samples were collected from trial participants at day 0 and at day 28 after the second dose. The cysteine opens and the phenylalanine closes a CDR3 of 15 amino acids. CDR3 DNA only is kept here, 45 bases in frame from base 1. CDR1 and CDR2 were assigned from the germline V gene (reference sequence) as SGHKS and YYEKEE. Compared with germline, V lacks 4 bases and J lacks 5 bases; bases without a gene match: 11.

Recombination connected TRBV5-5 to TRBJ2-5; the central 7 bases match TRBD2. The source material was peripheral blood, sampled on day 0 of AZD1222 vaccination. The TCR was taken from an adult in good health. The nucleotides are TGTGCCAGCAGCCCGGGGACTACCCCCACCGAGACCCAGTACTTC. This yields the protein CASSPGTTPTETQYF.